This T cell receptor (beta chain) was sequenced in a study of identifying expanded T cells in peripheral blood. TCRdb's table, derived via immunoSEQ multiplex PCR, lists solely in-frame clones and lacks some. The table has about 89,000 clones, about 90% seen once; the top ten hold 5.5% to 6.5%. Study conclusions and caveats: Approximately two-week clone count variance significantly increased as total template count grew. About 1.2 clones differed between technical replicates, versus 16.4 and 19 over time.

As for this clone: Its antigen is as yet unknown.

The V gene's germline CDR1 is MNHNS and CDR2 SASEGT. CDR3 length: 16 amino acids. Germline trimming cut 5 bases from V and 5 bases from J; bases unmatched to any gene: 10. This sequence joins TRBV6-1 and TRBJ1-4; 8 nucleotides line up with TRBD1. The specimen sequenced was blood. The receptor comes from a person aged 18-69 years in good health. CDR3 in DNA: TGTGCCAGCAGTAAAGGGTTGAGGACAGGGAATGAAAAACTGTTTTTT. It is translated as CASSKGLRTGNEKLFF.